This TCR beta chain was documented in a study of blood T cells in healthy people across ages. CDR3 length: 16 residues. Germline V gene lookup returns CDR1 SNHLY and CDR2 FYNNEI. The germline V and J ends were trimmed by 5 bases and 1 base, with 16 bases remaining between them. The use of a sample-barcoded 5' primer and a J-beta primer mix characterized a second PCR of about 7 to 12 cycles. The study obtained at least 3 million CDR3-containing paired-end reads from every sample. One entry per CDR3 protein results from TCRdb running MiXCR on the 5' RACE reads. The repertoire includes around 1.7 million distinct CDR3 sequences, roughly 30% of them detected once, and roughly 8% sits in the top ten. Comment on this clonotype: Antigen unknown.

Broader study findings: Roughly linear age-related decline in beta diversity appeared, significant by age approximately 40. The study regarded diversity estimates from one million T cells as underestimates. It was the long-lived donors that had more naive CD4+ cells and higher diversity than aged donors.

The source of this sequence is a woman in her thirties in good health. Sequences were obtained from blood. This chain joins TRBV2 and TRBJ2-3, with D possibly matching TRBD2 (6 bases). In DNA, the CDR3 is TGTGCCAGCAGTTGGATGGGGAGGTCTGGCACAGATACGCAGTATTTT. This translates into CASSWMGRSGTDTQYF.